These T cell receptor beta chains were read from a single sample in a study of OX40 agonist ivuxolimab in advanced cancers. Assay: immunoSEQ multiplex PCR; the TCRdb copy retains only in-frame clones and omits some. Of roughly 46,000 clones detected, 75% to 95% appear once; the ten largest clones hold 4.9%. This sample comprised CD4+ or CD8+ T cells sorted from blood, obtained in a trial of the OX40 agonist ivuxolimab. Receptor source: an adult with an advanced solid tumor such as melanoma, head and neck, liver or kidney cancer. The CDR3 runs from the conserved cysteine through the conserved F or W. D genes are given only for firm matches. Some rows have no size entry. The others give once, few or many, or a class for an expanded clone.

size: NA; D: NA; J: TRBJ2-3; V: TRBV9; CDR3: CASSTDGSTDTQYF; DNA: TGTGCCAGCAGCACCGACGGGTCCACAGATACGCAGTATTTT
size: NA; D: NA; J: TRBJ2-1; V: TRBV7-6; CDR3: CASSPPAVPYNEQFF; DNA: TGTGCCAGCTCGCCCCCAGCGGTTCCCTACAATGAGCAGTTCTTC
size: NA; D: TRBD2; J: TRBJ2-5; V: TRBV5-1; CDR3: CASSLGLAGGLQETQYF; DNA: TGCGCCAGCAGCTTGGGACTAGCGGGAGGTCTCCAAGAGACCCAGTACTTC
size: NA; D: TRBD1; J: TRBJ1-5; V: TRBV7-9; CDR3: CASSQDGQGNQPQHF; DNA: TGTGCCAGCAGCCAAGATGGACAGGGCAATCAGCCCCAGCATTTT
size: NA; D: NA; J: TRBJ2-1; V: TRBV27; CDR3: CASTKIGTPTTHEQFF; DNA: TGTGCCAGCACCAAAATCGGGACTCCGACGACCCATGAGCAGTTCTTC
size: NA; D: TRBD2; J: TRBJ2-3; V: TRBV4-1; CDR3: CASSASGGAPDTQYF; DNA: TGCGCCAGCAGCGCTAGCGGGGGGGCCCCAGATACGCAGTATTTT
size: NA; D: NA; J: TRBJ1-5; V: TRBV15; CDR3: CATSSEFDQPQHF; DNA: TGTGCCACCAGCAGCGAATTTGATCAGCCCCAGCATTTT
size: NA; D: NA; J: TRBJ1-1; V: TRBV5-1; CDR3: CASSLAGGNTEAFF; DNA: TGCGCCAGCAGCTTGGCCGGTGGGAACACTGAAGCTTTCTTT
size: NA; D: NA; J: TRBJ2-1; V: TRBV6-5; CDR3: CASSYSMYNEQFF; DNA: TGTGCCAGCAGTTACTCCATGTACAATGAGCAGTTCTTC
size: NA; D: NA; J: TRBJ2-7; V: TRBV27; CDR3: CASSLGGYEQYF; DNA: TGTGCCAGCAGTCTGGGGGGCTACGAGCAGTACTTC
size: NA; D: NA; J: TRBJ2-5; V: TRBV7-6; CDR3: CASSLAGGARETQYF; DNA: TGTGCCAGCAGCTTAGCAGGGGGTGCAAGGGAGACCCAGTACTTC
size: NA; D: TRBD2; J: TRBJ2-3; V: TRBV13; CDR3: CASSLTSGGTDTQYF; DNA: TGTGCCAGCAGCTTAACTAGCGGGGGCACAGATACGCAGTATTTT
size: NA; D: NA; J: TRBJ2-5; V: TRBV11-2; CDR3: CASRSGGETQYF; DNA: TGTGCCAGCAGGTCCGGGGGAGAGACCCAGTACTTC
size: NA; D: NA; J: TRBJ2-3; V: TRBV27; CDR3: CASSLLGGASTDTQYF; DNA: TGTGCCAGCAGTTTGCTTGGGGGGGCCAGCACAGATACGCAGTATTTT
size: once; D: NA; J: TRBJ2-2; V: TRBV4-3; CDR3: CASSPPPTGTSNTGELFF; DNA: TGCGCCAGCAGCCCTCCCCCGACAGGGACTTCGAACACCGGGGAGCTGTTTTTT
size: once; D: TRBD1; J: TRBJ1-5; V: TRBV19; CDR3: CASRTGASVQPQHF; DNA: TGTGCCAGTAGGACAGGGGCATCGGTTCAGCCCCAGCATTTT
size: NA; D: NA; J: TRBJ1-2; V: TRBV6-1; CDR3: CAIVVKGVNYGYTF; DNA: TGTGCCATAGTAGTGAAAGGGGTAAACTATGGCTACACCTTC
size: NA; D: TRBD1; J: TRBJ2-3; V: TRBV10-3; CDR3: CAISDSDRGKDTQYF; DNA: TGTGCCATCAGTGATTCGGACAGGGGGAAAGATACGCAGTATTTT
size: NA; D: NA; J: TRBJ1-1; V: TRBV5-1; CDR3: CASSLVGALNTEAFF; DNA: TGCGCCAGCAGCTTGGTGGGGGCCCTCAACACTGAAGCTTTCTTT
size: NA; D: NA; J: TRBJ1-1; V: TRBV9; CDR3: CASSVSPGGTEAFF; DNA: TGTGCCAGCAGCGTCTCACCGGGCGGGACTGAAGCTTTCTTT
size: NA; D: NA; J: TRBJ2-2; V: TRBV9; CDR3: CASSVVGLRGELFF; DNA: TGTGCCAGCAGCGTAGTAGGGTTGCGAGGGGAGCTGTTTTTT
size: NA; D: NA; J: TRBJ1-1; V: TRBV19; CDR3: CASSNAVNTEAFF; DNA: TGTGCCTCTTCGAACGCGGTGAACACTGAAGCTTTCTTT
size: NA; D: NA; J: TRBJ1-1; V: TRBV19; CDR3: CASSIYRNTEAFF; DNA: TGTGCCAGTAGTATATATAGGAACACTGAAGCTTTCTTT
size: NA; D: NA; J: TRBJ1-3; V: TRBV11-2; CDR3: CASSLESPWALSGNTIYF; DNA: TGTGCCAGCAGCTTAGAATCCCCGTGGGCCCTCTCTGGAAACACCATATATTTT
size: NA; D: TRBD1; J: TRBJ2-7; V: TRBV6-1; CDR3: CASSIDRGVFYEQYF; DNA: TGTGCCAGCAGCATAGACAGGGGAGTTTTCTACGAGCAGTACTTC
size: NA; D: TRBD2; J: TRBJ2-2; V: TRBV6-5; CDR3: CASSVPGTSTGELFF; DNA: TGTGCCAGCAGTGTCCCCGGGACTAGCACCGGGGAGCTGTTTTTT
size: NA; D: NA; J: TRBJ2-7; V: TRBV5-4; CDR3: CASSLPPTYEQYF; DNA: TGTGCCAGCAGCTTGCCGCCGACCTACGAGCAGTACTTC
size: NA; D: NA; J: TRBJ1-2; V: TRBV6-5; CDR3: CASSSHGTDYGYTF; DNA: TGTGCCAGCAGTTCCCACGGGACGGACTATGGCTACACCTTC
size: NA; D: NA; J: TRBJ1-5; V: TRBV15; CDR3: CATSPTGYSNQPQHF; DNA: TGTGCCACCAGTCCCACAGGGTATAGCAATCAGCCCCAGCATTTT